This TCR beta chain is drawn from a study of OX40 agonist ivuxolimab in advanced cancers. Overall study: Partial response was recorded in three patients: one hepatocellular carcinoma and two cutaneous melanoma cases.

Patients had blood sampled at baseline and again on cycle 4 day 1 and cycle 7 day 1. Sequencing was performed with immunoSEQ multiplex PCR; in TCRdb, only in-frame clones are kept and a portion is missing. The sample records 75,000 to 95,000 clones, around 90% being singletons. The V and J ends lost 1 base and 0 bases respectively, with 7 bases between them. The germline V gene encodes CDR1 LNHDA and CDR2 SQIVND (reference sequence). The CDR3 has 15 residues. Specimen: CD4+ or CD8+ T cells sorted from blood, collected in a trial of the OX40 agonist ivuxolimab. The clonotype originates from an adult with an advanced solid tumor such as melanoma, head and neck, liver or kidney cancer. The gene calls are TRBV19 and TRBJ1-5; no definite D call. This chain's CDR3 is CASSIADYSNQPQHF. CDR3 in DNA: TGTGCCAGTAGTATAGCGGACTATAGCAATCAGCCCCAGCATTTT. Complete variable domain (other parts from reference TRBV19 and TRBJ1-5): DGGITQSPKYLFRKEGQNVTLSCEQNLNHDAMYWYRQDPGQGLRLIYYSQIVNDFQKGDIAEGYSVSREKKESFPLTVTSAQKNPTAFYLCASSIADYSNQPQHFGDGTRLSIL.